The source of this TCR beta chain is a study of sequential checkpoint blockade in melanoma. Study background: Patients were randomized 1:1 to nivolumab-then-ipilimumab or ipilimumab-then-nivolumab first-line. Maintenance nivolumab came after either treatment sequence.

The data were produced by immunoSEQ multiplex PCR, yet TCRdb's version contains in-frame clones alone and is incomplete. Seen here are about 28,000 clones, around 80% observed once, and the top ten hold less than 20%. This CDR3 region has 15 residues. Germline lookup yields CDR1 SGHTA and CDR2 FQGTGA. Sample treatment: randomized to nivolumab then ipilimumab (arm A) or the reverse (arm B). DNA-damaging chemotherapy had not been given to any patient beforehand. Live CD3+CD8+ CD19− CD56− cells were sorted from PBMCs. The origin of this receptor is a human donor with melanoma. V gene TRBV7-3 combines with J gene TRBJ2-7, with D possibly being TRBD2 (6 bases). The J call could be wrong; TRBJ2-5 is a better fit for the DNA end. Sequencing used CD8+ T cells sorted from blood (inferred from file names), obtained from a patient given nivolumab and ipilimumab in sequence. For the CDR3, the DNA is TGTGCCAGCAGCTTAATAGGCGGGGCCCAAGAGACCCAGTACTTC. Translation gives CASSLIGGAQETQYF.